Below are 7 T cell receptor beta chains sequenced from a single sample in a study of blood T cell repertoires in COVID-19 (dated by TCRdb to between 2020 and 2021). Library method: the immunoSEQ multiplex PCR assay. In TCRdb, the immuneACCESS table is reduced to in-frame sequences with V and J assigned. These tables do not hold every clone; where another copy was compared, an unresolved V gene accounts for under half, and the others remain unexplained. This sample comprises more than 100,000 clones, over 60% of them detected only once. Of the sample, under 5% is held by the ten largest clones. What was sequenced was peripheral blood. The receptor source for this set is a woman of 80 years or more with acute or convalescent COVID-19.

This chain connects TRBV7-9 to TRBJ2-7; D is uncertain. V was pared by 1 base and J by 7 bases, with 8 bases between. The CDR3 loop spans 12 amino acids. Germline V CDR1 and CDR2: SEHNR, FQNEAQ (reference sequence). Written as DNA, the CDR3 is TGTGCCAGCAGCTTAGACTTCTTGGAGCAGTACTTC. Amino acid sequence: CASSLDFLEQYF.

The rearrangement links TRBV7-9 to TRBJ1-6; perhaps TRBD1 as D (6 bases). V shed 6 bases and J shed 10 bases, with 16 bases lying between them. CDR1 and CDR2 from the germline V gene are SEHNR and FQNEAQ (reference sequence). The CDR3 loop spans 14 amino acids. As DNA, the CDR3 is TGTGCCAGCAGGCTCGGGGGGCTGGGGTCACCCCTCCACTTT. Protein: CASRLGGLGSPLHF.

Regarding this clone: A much larger clone sits a single nucleotide away, making a read error possible. The V call is TRBV7-2, the J call TRBJ1-5, with a weak D call TRBD1 (5 bases). The CDR3 spans 14 residues. Trimming cost V 0 bases and J 4 bases, with 7 bases left between them. CDR1 and CDR2 from the germline V gene are SGHTA and FQGNSA. The CDR3 sequence: CASSLAAGNQPQHF. The DNA of the CDR3 is TGTGCCAGCAGCTTAGCGGCAGGGAATCAGCCCCAGCATTTT.

The chain combines TRBV6-5 with TRBJ2-1; possibly TRBD2 for D (6 bases). Trimming removed 2 bases from V and 5 bases from J, with 10 bases in between. CDR1 is MNHEY and CDR2 is SVGAGI in the germline V gene. The CDR3 totals 14 residues. The CDR3 loop reads CASSYGGGHNEQFF. The CDR3 DNA is TGTGCCAGCAGTTACGGGGGAGGCCACAATGAGCAGTTCTTC.

The chain recombines TRBV7-9 with TRBJ2-1; TRBD1 might be the D (6 bases). CDR1 and CDR2 (germline): SEHNR, FQNEAQ (reference sequence). The CDR3 totals 15 residues. Trimming shortened V by 6 bases and J by 0 bases, and 12 bases separated the two germline ends. CDR3 sequence (DNA): TGTGCCAGCAGTTCACAGGGCAGCTCCTACAATGAGCAGTTCTTC. Its translation: CASSSQGSSYNEQFF.

The rearrangement uses TRBV19 and TRBJ2-3, with 13 bases matching TRBD2. The germline gives CDR1 LNHDA, CDR2 SQIVND (reference sequence). With V trimmed by 5 bases and J by 3 bases, 8 bases remained unmatched. This CDR3 contains 17 residues. This chain's CDR3 is CASSRGLAGEGTDTQYF. Written as DNA, the CDR3 is TGTGCCAGTAGTCGCGGACTAGCGGGAGAAGGGACAGATACGCAGTATTTT.

The chain combines TRBV28 with TRBJ1-2, with unresolved D. This CDR3 spans 13 amino acids. Germline loops: CDR1 MDHEN, CDR2 SYDVKM. Trimming cost V 7 bases and J 4 bases, with 13 bases left between them. The CDR3 DNA reads TGTGCCAGCATCTCAACGGGAACCTATGGCTACACCTTC. Translating it yields CASISTGTYGYTF.